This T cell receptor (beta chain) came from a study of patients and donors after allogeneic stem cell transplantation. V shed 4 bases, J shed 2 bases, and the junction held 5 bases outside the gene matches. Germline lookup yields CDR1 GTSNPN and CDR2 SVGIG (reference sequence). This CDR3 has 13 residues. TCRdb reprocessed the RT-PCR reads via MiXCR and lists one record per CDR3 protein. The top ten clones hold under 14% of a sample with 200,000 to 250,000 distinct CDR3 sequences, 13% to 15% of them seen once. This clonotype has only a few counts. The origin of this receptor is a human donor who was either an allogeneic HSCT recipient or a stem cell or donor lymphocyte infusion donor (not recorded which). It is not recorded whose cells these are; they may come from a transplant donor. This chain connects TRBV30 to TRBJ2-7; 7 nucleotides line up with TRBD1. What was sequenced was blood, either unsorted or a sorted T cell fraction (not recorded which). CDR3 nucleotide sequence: TGTGCCTGGATCGGGGACAGACCCTACGAGCAGTACTTC. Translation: CAWIGDRPYEQYF.